The entry below describes one T cell receptor (beta chain). Its antigen is currently unknown. This specimen comes from a study of cytomegalovirus exposure and HLA in healthy donors. PCR used 60 Vbeta primers and 13 Jbeta primers. Measured with immunoSEQ multiplex PCR; TCRdb has only the in-frame clones, and not every one. The sample has approximately 160,000 clones; roughly four fifths are singletons. Study-wide results and caveats: The presence/absence work took it that sequencing depth was about the same across donors. Upon later analysis, TCR association rates were observed to vary by HLA locus, being highest for DRB1 and lowest for HLA-C. In a later analysis, a genetic analysis reported fewer productive-TCR N-insertions in an Asian-associated ancestry cluster than the cohort average.

Germline CDR1 is SGHRS and CDR2 is YFSETQ. CDR3 length equals 13 residues. Deletions cut 2 bases from V and 5 bases from J, with 10 bases between. The chain carries TRBV5-1 and TRBJ1-2, with D uncertain. The origin of this receptor is a middle-aged man in good health and CMV-seropositive. Specimen: PBMCs. The CDR3 sequence is CASSLRLEYGYTF. The CDR3, as DNA: TGCGCCAGCAGCTTACGACTGGAATATGGCTACACCTTC. Full variable domain (remainder filled in from reference TRBV5-1 and TRBJ1-2): KAGVTQTPRYLIKTRGQQVTLSCSPISGHRSVSWYQQTPGQGLQFLFEYFSETQRNKGNFPGRFSGRQFSNSRSEMNVSTLELGDSALYLCASSLRLEYGYTFGSGTRLTVV.